This T cell receptor (beta chain) was identified in a study of cytomegalovirus exposure and HLA in healthy donors. PCR employed 60 Vbeta and 13 Jbeta primers. As processed by the authors: Later work found around 72 million unique TCR beta chains, with about 10 million shared. The repertoire was sequenced with immunoSEQ multiplex PCR; TCRdb's copy has only in-frame clones and lacks some. For V, J and clone size, that table is used; D and trimming come from the DNA. The table includes approximately 120,000 clones, about 76% detected once. Though nominally healthy at sampling, donors likely had unrecorded immune exposures. The CDR3 runs to 12 residues. V lost 5 bases to trimming and J lost 8 bases, with 12 bases between them. Germline CDR1 MNHEY, CDR2 SVGAGI. Broader study findings: Analyses of presence and absence presupposed an approximately uniform sequencing depth across donors. It was 150 or so TCR beta chains that were listed as cytomegalovirus-associated.

A note on this clone: Its antigen remains unidentified.

Sequencing used PBMCs. This TCR derives from a woman aged 60-70 years in good health and CMV-seropositive. The chain has TRBV6-5 and TRBJ1-2; no clear D gene. In nucleotides, the CDR3 is TGTGCCAGCAGTCCCGACTTGCGAGGCTACACCTTC. Its translation: CASSPDLRGYTF.